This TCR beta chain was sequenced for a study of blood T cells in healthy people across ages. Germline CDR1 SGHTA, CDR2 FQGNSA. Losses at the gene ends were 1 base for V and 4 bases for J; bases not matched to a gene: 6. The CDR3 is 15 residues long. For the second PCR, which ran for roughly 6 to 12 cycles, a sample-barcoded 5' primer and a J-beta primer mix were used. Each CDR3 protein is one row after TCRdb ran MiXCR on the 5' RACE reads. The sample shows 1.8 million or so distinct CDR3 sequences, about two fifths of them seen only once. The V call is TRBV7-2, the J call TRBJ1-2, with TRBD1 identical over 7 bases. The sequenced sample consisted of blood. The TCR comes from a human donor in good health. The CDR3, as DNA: TGTGCCAGCAGCTTAGTGAGGGACAGCACCTATGGCTACACCTTC. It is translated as CASSLVRDSTYGYTF. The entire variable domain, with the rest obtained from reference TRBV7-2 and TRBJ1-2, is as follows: GAGVSQSPSNKVTEKGKDVELRCDPISGHTALYWYRQSLGQGLEFLIYFQGNSAPDKSGLPSDRFSAERTGGSVSTLTIQRTQQEDSAVYLCASSLVRDSTYGYTFGSGTRLTVV.